This entry describes one TCR beta chain. Its specificity is not known. The sample is drawn from a study of shared clonotypes between healthy human individuals. Clones were sequenced by immunoSEQ multiplex PCR, and TCRdb holds only the in-frame ones, with some missing. The sample carries about 1,900,000 clones, approximately 94% recorded once. As defined, naive CD8 cells were CD45RO-negative and positively selected for CCR7, with terminally differentiated effector memory CD45RA+ cells excluded. Points from the study as a whole: Researchers sampled blood only, noting tissue repertoires likely differ. Genetic and exposure-history diversity was limited by the few donors.

The clonotype originates from a man younger than 35 in good health. The sequenced sample consisted of naive CD8+ T cells sorted from blood.

This CDR3 is CASDGTANTGELFF. Here the CDR3 DNA reads TGTGCCAGCGATGGGACAGCGAACACCGGGGAGCTGTTTTTT. The rearrangement uses TRBV28 and TRBJ2-2, with 7 bases fitting TRBD1. Germline CDR1 is MDHEN and CDR2 is SYDVKM. After removal of 8 bases from V and 0 bases from J, the junction contained 3 bases not matched to a gene. This CDR3 has 14 amino acids.